These 9 T cell receptor beta chains were all obtained from the same sample, sequenced in a study of blood T cell repertoires in COVID-19. Here immunoSEQ multiplex PCR was the method, and the copy in TCRdb shows in-frame clones only, minus some. The sample yields approximately 100,000 clones, approximately 86% seen once. Specimen: PBMCs or T cells enriched from blood (not recorded which). The origin of the receptors is a woman in her 50s who had recovered from COVID-19.

V is TRBV15 and J is TRBJ2-1, with D possibly TRBD2 on 5 matching bases. Trimming stripped 1 base from V and 9 bases from J, with 16 bases between. This CDR3 contains 15 residues. Germline lookup yields CDR1 LNHNV and CDR2 YYDKDF (reference sequence). CDR3 nucleotides: TGTGCCACCAGCAGAGCCCCGGGAACATTCGGTGAGCAGTTCTTC. Translated: CATSRAPGTFGEQFF.

V usage is TRBV28 and J usage is TRBJ2-7; 11 bases match TRBD1. Trimming at V came to 7 bases and at J to 2 bases, leaving 10 bases not matched to a gene. CDR3 size: 16 residues. Germline V lookup: CDR1 MDHEN, CDR2 SYDVKM. The CDR3 DNA reads TGTGCCAGCACTCCCCCCCCGGGACAGGGGGCCTACGAGCAGTACTTC. This gives the protein CASTPPPGQGAYEQYF. Full variable domain (missing parts from reference TRBV28 and TRBJ2-7): DVKVTQSSRYLVKRTGEKVFLECVQDMDHENMFWYRQDPGLGLRLIYFSYDVKMKEKGDIPEGYSVSREKKERFSLILESASTNQTSMYLCASTPPPGQGAYEQYFGPGTRLTVT.

This rearrangement joins TRBV28 to TRBJ1-2; 7 nucleotides agree with TRBD1. Germline V gene lookup returns CDR1 MDHEN and CDR2 SYDVKM. The CDR3 sequence is 14 residues long. V shed 6 bases, J shed 5 bases, and the junction held 9 bases outside the gene matches. The CDR3 DNA reads TGTGCCAGCAGGACGCACAGGGGCGGTTATGGCTACACCTTC. This translates into CASRTHRGGYGYTF.

This chain connects TRBV28 to TRBJ2-7; D is unclear. The CDR3 is 15 amino acids. Germline values: CDR1 MDHEN, CDR2 SYDVKM. The V gene lost 6 bases and the J gene lost 9 bases, with 24 bases spanning the gap. Written as DNA, the CDR3 is TGTGCCAGCAGCCTTCCATTTCCGGCGGCTAACGGGCAGTACTTC. This encodes CASSLPFPAANGQYF.

The rearrangement links TRBV12-3 or TRBV12-4 to TRBJ2-7, with 8 bases matching TRBD1. V lost 7 bases and J lost 2; bases outside the gene matches: 4. The CDR3 loop spans 13 amino acids. DNA for the CDR3: TGTGCCAGCATGCTGACAGGGGCCTACGAGCAGTACTTC. It yields the protein CASMLTGAYEQYF.

The chain uses TRBV12-1 and TRBJ2-7; no check of the table's D call, TRBD2, against the DNA was made. TRBV12-1 is listed as a pseudogene. The CDR3 totals 16 residues. CDR3 in amino acids: CASSQGLAGRFYEQYF. CDR3 bases: TGTGCCAGCAGCCAGGGACTAGCGGGGAGATTCTACGAGCAGTACTTC.

This chain links TRBV7-9 with TRBJ2-3; D not certain. Germline CDR1 is SEHNR and CDR2 is FQNEAQ (reference sequence). Trimming took 7 bases from V and 6 from J, leaving 14 bases between them. The CDR3 consists of 13 residues. This CDR3 is CASTQFPADTQYF. CDR3 DNA sequence: TGTGCCAGCACCCAATTTCCCGCGGATACGCAGTATTTT.

The chain joins TRBV5-6 to TRBJ1-1; weak D call: TRBD1 (5 bases). With 4 bases removed from V and 5 bases from J, the gap between germline ends came to 18 bases. CDR3 size: 15 residues. Germline CDR1 and CDR2: SGHDT and YYEEEE. DNA of the CDR3: TGTGCCAGCAGCCCGAATGGCGGGGGGACGACTGAAGCTTTCTTT. Amino acids: CASSPNGGGTTEAFF.

The chain has TRBV6-4 and TRBJ2-6, with D perhaps matching TRBD1 (5 bases). Germline CDR1 and CDR2: MRHNA and SNTAGT. The V and J ends lost 2 bases and 5 bases respectively, with 10 bases between them. The CDR3 runs 15 residues. The CDR3 coding sequence is TGTGCCAGCAGTGACGGGCAGGGTCGGGCCAACGTCCTGACTTTC. It yields the protein CASSDGQGRANVLTF.